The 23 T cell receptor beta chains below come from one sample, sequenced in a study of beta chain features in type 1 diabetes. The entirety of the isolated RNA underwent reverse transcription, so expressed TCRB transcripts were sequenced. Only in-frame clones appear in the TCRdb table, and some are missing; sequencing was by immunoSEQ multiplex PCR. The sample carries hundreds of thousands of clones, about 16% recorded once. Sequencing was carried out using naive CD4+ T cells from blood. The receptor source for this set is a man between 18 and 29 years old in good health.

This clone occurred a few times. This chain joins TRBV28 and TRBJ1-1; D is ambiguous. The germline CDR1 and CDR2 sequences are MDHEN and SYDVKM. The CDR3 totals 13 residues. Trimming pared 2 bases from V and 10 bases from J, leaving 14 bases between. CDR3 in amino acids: CASSLPGSQSAFF. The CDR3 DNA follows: TGTGCCAGCAGTTTACCCGGGAGTCAGTCAGCTTTCTTT.

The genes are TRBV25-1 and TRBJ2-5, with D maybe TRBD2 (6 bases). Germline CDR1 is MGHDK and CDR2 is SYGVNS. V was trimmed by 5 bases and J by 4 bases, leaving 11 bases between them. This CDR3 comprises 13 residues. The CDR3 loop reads CASSRGAGETQYF. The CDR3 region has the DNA TGTGCCAGCAGTAGAGGAGCGGGAGAGACCCAGTACTTC.

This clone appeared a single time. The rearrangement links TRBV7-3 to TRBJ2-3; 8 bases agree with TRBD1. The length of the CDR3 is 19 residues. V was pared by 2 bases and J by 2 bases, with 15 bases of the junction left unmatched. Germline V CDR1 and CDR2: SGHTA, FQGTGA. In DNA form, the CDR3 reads TGTGCCAGCAGCTTAGCGGGGATCAGGGGGCGCGGAGCCACAGATACGCAGTATTTT. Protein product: CASSLAGIRGRGATDTQYF.

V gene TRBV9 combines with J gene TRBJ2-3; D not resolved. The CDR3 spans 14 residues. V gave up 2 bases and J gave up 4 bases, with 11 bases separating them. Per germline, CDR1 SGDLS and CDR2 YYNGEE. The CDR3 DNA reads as TGTGCCAGCAGCGTCCAGGTTAGGGCAGATACGCAGTATTTT. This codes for CASSVQVRADTQYF. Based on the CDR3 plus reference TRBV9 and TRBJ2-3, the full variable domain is DSGVTQTPKHLITATGQRVTLRCSPRSGDLSVYWYQQSLDQGLQFLIQYYNGEERAKGNILERFSAQQFPDLHSELNLSSLELGDSALYFCASSVQVRADTQYFGPGTRLTVL.

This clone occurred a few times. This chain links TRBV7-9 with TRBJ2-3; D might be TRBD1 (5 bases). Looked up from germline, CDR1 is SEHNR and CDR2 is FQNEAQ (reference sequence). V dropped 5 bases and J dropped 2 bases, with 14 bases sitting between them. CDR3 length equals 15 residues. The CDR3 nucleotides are TGTGCCAGCAGCGGCGCGTCAGGGCTCACAGATACGCAGTATTTT. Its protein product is CASSGASGLTDTQYF.

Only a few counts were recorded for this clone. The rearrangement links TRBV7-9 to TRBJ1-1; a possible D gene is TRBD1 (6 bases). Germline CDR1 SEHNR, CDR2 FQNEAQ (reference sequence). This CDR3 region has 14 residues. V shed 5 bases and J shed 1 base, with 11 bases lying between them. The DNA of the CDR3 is TGTGCCAGCAGCCCTACAGGGAAGAACACTGAAGCTTTCTTT. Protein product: CASSPTGKNTEAFF.

The CDR3 sequence: CASSLGQNSGNTIYF. In DNA, the CDR3 is TGCGCCAGCAGCTTGGGGCAGAACTCTGGAAACACCATATATTTT. This chain connects TRBV5-1 to TRBJ1-3; no clear D gene. V was clipped by 0 bases and J by 0 bases, with 7 bases between them. CDR1 is SGHRS, CDR2 YFSETQ, per germline. This CDR3 has 15 residues.

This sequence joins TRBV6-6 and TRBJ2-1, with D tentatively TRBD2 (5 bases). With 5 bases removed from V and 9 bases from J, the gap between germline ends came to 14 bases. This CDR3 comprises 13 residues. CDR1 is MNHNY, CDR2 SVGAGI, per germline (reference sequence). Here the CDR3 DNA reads TGTGCCAGCAGTACACTAGGGTACCGTGAGCAGTTCTTC. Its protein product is CASSTLGYREQFF.

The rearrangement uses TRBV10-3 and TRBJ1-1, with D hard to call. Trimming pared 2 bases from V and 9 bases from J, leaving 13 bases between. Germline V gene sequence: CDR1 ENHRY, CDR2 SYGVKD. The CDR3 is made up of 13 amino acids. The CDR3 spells CAISELQLLQAFF. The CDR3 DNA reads TGTGCCATCAGTGAGCTCCAACTACTCCAAGCTTTCTTT.

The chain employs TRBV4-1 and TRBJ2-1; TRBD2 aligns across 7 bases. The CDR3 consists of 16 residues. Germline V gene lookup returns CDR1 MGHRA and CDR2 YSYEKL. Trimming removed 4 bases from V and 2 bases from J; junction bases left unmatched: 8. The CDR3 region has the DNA TGCGCCAGCAGCCGCCCGGGGGGACTACCCTACAATGAGCAGTTCTTC. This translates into CASSRPGGLPYNEQFF.

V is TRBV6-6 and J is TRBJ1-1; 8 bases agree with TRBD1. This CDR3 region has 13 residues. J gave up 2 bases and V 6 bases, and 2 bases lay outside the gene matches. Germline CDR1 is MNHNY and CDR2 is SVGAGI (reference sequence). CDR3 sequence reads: CASRDRENTEAFF. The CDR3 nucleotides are TGTGCCAGCAGGGACAGGGAAAACACTGAAGCTTTCTTT.

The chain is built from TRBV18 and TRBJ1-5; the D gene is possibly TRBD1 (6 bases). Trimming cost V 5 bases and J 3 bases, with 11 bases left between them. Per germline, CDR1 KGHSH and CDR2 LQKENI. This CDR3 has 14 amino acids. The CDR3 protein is CASSSQGYNQPQHF. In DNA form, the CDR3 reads TGTGCCAGCTCATCACAGGGTTACAATCAGCCCCAGCATTTT.

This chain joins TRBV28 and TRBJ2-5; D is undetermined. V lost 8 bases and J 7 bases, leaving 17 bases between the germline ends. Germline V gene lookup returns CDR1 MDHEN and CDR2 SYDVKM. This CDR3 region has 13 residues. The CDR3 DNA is TGTGCCAGCGAATCGGGCCAACCTAGGACCCAGTACTTC. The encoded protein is CASESGQPRTQYF.

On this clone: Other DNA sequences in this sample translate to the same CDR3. In DNA, the CDR3 is TGTGCCAGCAGTTTATCCGTGGGTAATCAGCCCCAGCATTTT. The encoded protein is CASSLSVGNQPQHF. The rearrangement uses TRBV28 and TRBJ1-5; no reliable D call. CDR1 MDHEN and CDR2 SYDVKM come from the germline V gene. Trimming shortened V by 1 base and J by 4 bases, and 8 bases separated the two germline ends. The CDR3 sequence is 14 residues long.

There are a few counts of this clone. The CDR3 DNA sequence: TGTGCCAGCAGCTCTAGGGGCGGACAGAACTATGGCTACACCTTC. It encodes CASSSRGGQNYGYTF. The rearrangement links TRBV7-9 to TRBJ1-2, with D perhaps TRBD1 (6 bases). Germline V CDR1 and CDR2: SEHNR, FQNEAQ (reference sequence). This CDR3 comprises 15 residues. Trimming took 4 bases from V and 2 from J, leaving 14 bases between them.

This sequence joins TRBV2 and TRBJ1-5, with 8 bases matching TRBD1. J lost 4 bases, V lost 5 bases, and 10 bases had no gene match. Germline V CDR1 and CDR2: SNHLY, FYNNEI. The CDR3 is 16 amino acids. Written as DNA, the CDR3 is TGTGCCAGCAGTCAAAGAGTGGGACAGGCTAATCAGCCCCAGCATTTT. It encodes CASSQRVGQANQPQHF.

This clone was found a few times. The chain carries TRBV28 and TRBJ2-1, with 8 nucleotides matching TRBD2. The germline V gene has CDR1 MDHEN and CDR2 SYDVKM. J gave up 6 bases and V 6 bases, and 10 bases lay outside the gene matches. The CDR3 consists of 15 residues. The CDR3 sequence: CASRAPGGPGNEQFF. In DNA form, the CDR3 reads TGTGCCAGCAGAGCCCCGGGAGGGCCTGGCAATGAGCAGTTCTTC.

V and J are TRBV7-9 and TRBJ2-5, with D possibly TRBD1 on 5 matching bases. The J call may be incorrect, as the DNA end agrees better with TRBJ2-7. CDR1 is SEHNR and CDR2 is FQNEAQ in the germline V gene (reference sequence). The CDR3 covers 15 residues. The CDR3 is CASSLQGAAIGEQYF. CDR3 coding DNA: TGTGCCAGCAGCTTACAGGGTGCGGCGATAGGCGAGCAGTACTTC.

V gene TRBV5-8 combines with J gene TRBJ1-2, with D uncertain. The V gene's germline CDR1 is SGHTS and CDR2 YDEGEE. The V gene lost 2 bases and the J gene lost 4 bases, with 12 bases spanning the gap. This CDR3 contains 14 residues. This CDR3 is CASSFVIFGYGYTF. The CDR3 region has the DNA TGTGCCAGCAGCTTTGTGATCTTTGGCTATGGCTACACCTTC.

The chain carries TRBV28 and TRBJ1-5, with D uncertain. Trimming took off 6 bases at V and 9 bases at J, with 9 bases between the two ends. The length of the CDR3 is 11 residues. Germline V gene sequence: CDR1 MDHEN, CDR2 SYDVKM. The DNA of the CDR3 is TGTGCCAGCAGCTCACATCGGCCCCAGCATTTT. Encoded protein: CASSSHRPQHF. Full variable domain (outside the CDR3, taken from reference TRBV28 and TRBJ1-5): DVKVTQSSRYLVKRTGEKVFLECVQDMDHENMFWYRQDPGLGLRLIYFSYDVKMKEKGDIPEGYSVSREKKERFSLILESASTNQTSMYLCASSSHRPQHFGDGTRLSIL.

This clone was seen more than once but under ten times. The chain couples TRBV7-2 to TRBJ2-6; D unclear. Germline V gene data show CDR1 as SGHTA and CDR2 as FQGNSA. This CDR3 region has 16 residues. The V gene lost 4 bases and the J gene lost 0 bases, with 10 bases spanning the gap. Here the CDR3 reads CASSWTAHSGANVLTF. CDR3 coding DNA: TGTGCCAGCAGCTGGACGGCCCACTCTGGGGCCAACGTCCTGACTTTC.

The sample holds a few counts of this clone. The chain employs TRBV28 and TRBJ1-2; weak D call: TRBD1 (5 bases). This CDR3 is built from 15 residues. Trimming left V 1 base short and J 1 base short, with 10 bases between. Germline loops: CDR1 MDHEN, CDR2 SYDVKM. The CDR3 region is CASSLLTTVNYGYTF. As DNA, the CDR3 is TGTGCCAGCAGTTTATTAACGACAGTTAACTATGGCTACACCTTC.

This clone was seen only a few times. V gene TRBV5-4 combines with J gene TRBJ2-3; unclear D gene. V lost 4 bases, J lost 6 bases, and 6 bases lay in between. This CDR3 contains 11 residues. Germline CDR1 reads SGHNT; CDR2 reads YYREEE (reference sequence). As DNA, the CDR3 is TGTGCCAGCAGCGTCTCGGATACGCAGTATTTT. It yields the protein CASSVSDTQYF.